This TCR beta chain appears in the sequencing data of a study of blood T cell repertoires in COVID-19. Study at large: Specimens from acute and convalescent COVID-19 originated in the United States, Italy and Spain. PBMCs, B-cell-depleted T cells, or T cells provided the cDNA or gDNA that made up the material.

Authors' data handling: The authors estimated nucleated cell counts from reference gene primer amplification. Repertoires were generated with immunoSEQ multiplex PCR, while TCRdb's copy carries only in-frame clones and drops some. V and J calls and clone size are copied from that table; D and trimming were computed from the DNA. The top ten hold over 2% of the sample, which has approximately 250,000 clones, 86% seen once. The sequence was collected from a man younger than 40 who had recovered from COVID-19. The specimen sequenced was peripheral blood.

The CDR3 is CASRKGGTGVIYGYTF. CDR3 nucleotides: TGTGCCAGCAGAAAAGGGGGGACAGGGGTTATCTATGGCTACACCTTC. This chain joins TRBV13 and TRBJ1-2; the match to TRBD1 covers 10 bases. V dropped 6 bases and J dropped 4; count of bases not matched to a gene: 11. This CDR3 has 16 amino acids. Germline V lookup: CDR1 PRHDT, CDR2 FYEKMQ (reference sequence).